The clone carrying this TCR beta chain has a count of ten or more. Noted time point: sample taken at primary tumor resection. Unsorted tumor, nontumor lung tissue or cryopreserved PBMC supplied the whole RNA. V dropped 4 bases and J dropped 8; count of bases not matched to a gene: 9. This CDR3 is built from 14 residues. Germline CDR1 DFQATT, CDR2 SNEGSKA (reference sequence). TCRdb independently ran MiXCR on the 5' RACE reads; one entry per CDR3 protein. Of 10,000 to 15,000 distinct CDR3 sequences in the sample, 3.5% to 4% were seen once. The entry originates in a study of spatial heterogeneity in lung cancer.

The TCR sequence derives from a male donor with early-stage non-small cell lung cancer. The sequences come from PBMCs, collected at surgery. V usage is TRBV20-1 and J usage is TRBJ2-1, with 9 bases aligning to TRBD2. This CDR3 reads CSANTGTSRYEQFF. The CDR3 DNA follows: TGCAGTGCTAATACCGGGACTAGCCGATATGAGCAGTTCTTC.